This TCR beta chain came from a study of a mutant IDH1 vaccine in newly diagnosed glioma. This sample's time point: week 5, during vaccination. Doses consisted of 300 ug of mutant IDH1 20-mer peptide each, paired with topical imiquimod. As concerns this clone: Antigen unknown.

CDR1 and CDR2 (germline): MNHNS, SASEGT. This CDR3 region has 16 residues. The V end was cut by 0 bases, the J end by 4 bases, with 15 bases between. The method was immunoSEQ multiplex PCR; TCRdb's version includes in-frame clones alone and lacks a portion of them. The table has more than 25,000 clones, about nine tenths seen once; the top ten hold about 3.6%. The source material was peripheral blood mononuclear cells (PBMCs), sampled from a glioma patient whose treatment included an IDH1 peptide vaccine. The V gene is TRBV6-1, the J gene TRBJ1-1; D is perhaps TRBD1 (6 bases). The TCR was taken from a woman between 40 and 55 years old with glioma. Some clones in this sample may be carry-over from other donors' samples. The CDR3 DNA reads as TGTGCCAGCAGTGAAGCGGGGGGCGGAATGCGCACTGAAGCTTTCTTT. Its translation: CASSEAGGGMRTEAFF.